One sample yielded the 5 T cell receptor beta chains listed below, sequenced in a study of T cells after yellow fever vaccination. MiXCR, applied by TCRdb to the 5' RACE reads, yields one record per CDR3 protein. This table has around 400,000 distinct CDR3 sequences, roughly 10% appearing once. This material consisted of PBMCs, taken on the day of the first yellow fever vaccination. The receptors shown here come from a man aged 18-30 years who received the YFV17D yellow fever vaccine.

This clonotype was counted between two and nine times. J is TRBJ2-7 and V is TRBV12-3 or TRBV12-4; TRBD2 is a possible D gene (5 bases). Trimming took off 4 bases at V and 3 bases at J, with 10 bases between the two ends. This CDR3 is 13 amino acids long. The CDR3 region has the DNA TGTGCCAGCAGTTCGAGGGCAGACTACGAGCAGTACTTC. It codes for CASSSRADYEQYF.

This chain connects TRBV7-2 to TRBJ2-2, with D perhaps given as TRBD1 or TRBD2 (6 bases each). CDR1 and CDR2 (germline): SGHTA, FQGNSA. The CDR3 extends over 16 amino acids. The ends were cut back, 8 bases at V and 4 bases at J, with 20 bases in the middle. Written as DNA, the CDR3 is TGTGCCAGCCGGGGGCACGGGAACCCGGGCACCGGGGAGCTGTTTTTT. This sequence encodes CASRGHGNPGTGELFF.

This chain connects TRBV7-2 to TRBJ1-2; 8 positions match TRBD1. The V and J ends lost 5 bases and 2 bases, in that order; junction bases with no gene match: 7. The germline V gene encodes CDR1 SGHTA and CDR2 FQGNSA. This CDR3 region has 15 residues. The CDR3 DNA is TGTGCCAGCAGCCCGCAGGACAGGGCGAACTATGGCTACACCTTC. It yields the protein CASSPQDRANYGYTF.

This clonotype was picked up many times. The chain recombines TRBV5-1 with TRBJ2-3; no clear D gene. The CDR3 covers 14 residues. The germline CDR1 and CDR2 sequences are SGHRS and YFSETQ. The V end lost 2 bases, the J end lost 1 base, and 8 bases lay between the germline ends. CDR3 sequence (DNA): TGCGCCAGCAGCTTCCGGCAGGGCACAGATACGCAGTATTTT. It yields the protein CASSFRQGTDTQYF.

DNA for the CDR3: TGTGCCAGCAGTTTTCTCGGGACAGGGGTTAATAATTCACCCCTCCACTTT. This sequence encodes CASSFLGTGVNNSPLHF. V and J are TRBV6-5 and TRBJ1-6, with 10 bases matching TRBD1. V trimming: 4 bases; J trimming: 5 bases; junction bases outside the gene matches: 8. There are 17 residues in the CDR3. Germline V gene sequence: CDR1 MNHEY, CDR2 SVGAGI.